The 21 T cell receptor beta chains below all came from one sample that was sequenced in a study of neoadjuvant anti-PD-1 for oral cavity cancer. Sequenced by immunoSEQ multiplex PCR; TCRdb stores in-frame clones only, minus some. The sample consists of over 30,000 clones, around four fifths of them appearing once. Time point described: after neoadjuvant nivolumab, at surgical resection. The input for sequencing was PBMCs, taken after nivolumab (anti-PD-1) treatment. Source of these receptors: a person between 40 and 85 years old with oral cavity squamous cell carcinoma.

The V call is TRBV29-1, the J call TRBJ2-3; TRBD1 agrees at 9 bases. Germline lookup yields CDR1 SQVTM and CDR2 ANQGSEA. The trim removed 6 bases at V and 5 bases at J, leaving 9 bases unmatched. This CDR3 is 14 amino acids long. This CDR3 is CSVDRTGVRDTQYF. CDR3 DNA sequence: TGCAGCGTCGACAGGACAGGGGTGAGAGATACGCAGTATTTT.

V is TRBV6-1 and J is TRBJ2-1; D possibly corresponds to TRBD2 (5 bases). Germline CDR1 MNHNS, CDR2 SASEGT. CDR3 length equals 15 residues. Trimming took off 8 bases at V and 5 bases at J, with 19 bases between the two ends. The CDR3 reads CASCGLGGWDNEQFF. In DNA form, the CDR3 reads TGTGCCAGCTGCGGGTTAGGAGGTTGGGACAATGAGCAGTTCTTC.

The sample holds one count of this clone. CDR3 in DNA: TGTGCCAGCACCTCCATAGGGACAGGGATACTGAACACTGAAGCTTTCTTT. It yields the protein CASTSIGTGILNTEAFF. This chain connects TRBV28 to TRBJ1-1, with 9 bases identical to TRBD1. Germline loops: CDR1 MDHEN, CDR2 SYDVKM. The CDR3 totals 17 residues. V lost 7 bases and J lost 0; bases outside the gene matches: 12.

The V call is TRBV7-8, the J call TRBJ2-7; no firm D call. Germline CDR1 is SGHVS and CDR2 is FQNEAQ. Trimming removed 8 bases from V and 0 bases from J, with 14 bases in between. There are 14 residues in the CDR3. The DNA for the CDR3 is TGTGCCAGCCGCCCGTGGGTATACTCCTACGAGCAGTACTTC. As protein: CASRPWVYSYEQYF. Drawing the rest from reference TRBV7-8 and TRBJ2-7, the complete variable domain is GAGVSQSPRYKVAKRGQDVALRCDPISGHVSLFWYQQALGQGPEFLTYFQNEAQLDKSGLPSDRFFAERPEGSVSTLKIQRTQQEDSAVYLCASRPWVYSYEQYFGPGTRLTVT.

The V gene is TRBV9, the J gene TRBJ1-6, with D perhaps matching TRBD1 (6 bases). Germline-derived CDR1 and CDR2 are SGDLS and YYNGEE. V dropped 3 bases and J dropped 13 bases, with 14 bases sitting between them. The CDR3 has 13 residues. CDR3 in amino acids: CASSAEDSLPLHF. CDR3 sequence (DNA): TGTGCCAGCAGCGCAGAGGACAGTCTGCCCCTCCACTTT.

This clone was counted a single time. This chain connects TRBV5-4 to TRBJ1-2, with TRBD1 matching over 7 bases. CDR1 is SGHNT, CDR2 YYREEE, per germline (reference sequence). The CDR3 contains 16 residues. The V and J ends lost 2 bases and 3 bases, in that order; junction bases with no gene match: 10. The CDR3 nucleotides read TGTGCCAGCAGCTTACGGACAGGAGACGACTACTATGGCTACACCTTC. Its translation is CASSLRTGDDYYGYTF.

This sequence joins TRBV7-2 and TRBJ1-4; D unresolved. V gave up 6 bases and J gave up 7 bases, with 12 bases separating them. CDR1 is SGHTA, CDR2 FQGNSA, per germline. The CDR3 length is 13 residues. The CDR3 coding sequence is TGTGCCAGCAGGGGTACACGGGTTGAAAAACTGTTTTTT. Translation: CASRGTRVEKLFF.

V usage is TRBV30 and J usage is TRBJ1-1, with D tentatively TRBD1 (5 bases). CDR1 and CDR2 (germline): GTSNPN, SVGIG (reference sequence). V lost 1 base to trimming and J lost 0 bases, with 9 bases between them. CDR3 length equals 14 residues. CDR3 sequence (DNA): TGTGCCTGGAGTGAGTGGGGCATGAACACTGAAGCTTTCTTT. It encodes CAWSEWGMNTEAFF.

The sample holds a few counts of this clone. This chain links TRBV5-4 with TRBJ1-2; D ambiguous. Deletions cut 0 bases from V and 2 bases from J, with 8 bases between. The CDR3 extends over 14 amino acids. CDR1 is SGHNT and CDR2 is YYREEE in the germline V gene (reference sequence). Written as DNA, the CDR3 is TGTGCCAGCAGCTTGGAGGCAGGCAACTATGGCTACACCTTC. Encoded protein: CASSLEAGNYGYTF.

The chain combines TRBV4-2 with TRBJ1-2; tentative D call: TRBD1 (5 bases). This CDR3 has 16 residues. In germline, CDR1 is LGHNA, CDR2 YNFKEQ. The germline V and J ends were trimmed by 0 bases and 8 bases, with 19 bases remaining between them. The DNA for the CDR3 is TGTGCCAGCAGCCAAGATTCGACCAAGGGGTTTGGCGGCTACACCTTC. Its translation: CASSQDSTKGFGGYTF.

The count of this clone is one. The gene calls are TRBV5-5 and TRBJ1-5; possibly TRBD1 for D (6 bases). In germline, CDR1 is SGHKS, CDR2 YYEKEE (reference sequence). There are 15 residues in the CDR3. V lost 1 base to trimming and J lost 7 bases, with 15 bases between them. The DNA of the CDR3 is TGTGCCAGCAGCTTGTCATTGGGGGCCGCACAGCCCCAGCATTTT. It translates to CASSLSLGAAQPQHF.

The chain is built from TRBV5-1 and TRBJ2-5; 9 bases are shared with TRBD2. From germline, CDR1 is SGHRS and CDR2 YFSETQ. This CDR3 spans 15 amino acids. Trimming took 1 base from V and 2 from J; bases not matched to a gene: 3. CDR3: CASSLIAGVQETQYF. CDR3 coding DNA: TGCGCCAGCAGCTTGATAGCGGGGGTACAAGAGACCCAGTACTTC.

The chain combines TRBV4-2 with TRBJ2-1; D remains unclear. V was pared by 1 base and J by 6 bases, with 7 bases between. This CDR3 has 13 amino acids. The germline gives CDR1 LGHNA, CDR2 YNFKEQ. DNA of the CDR3: TGTGCCAGCAGCCAAGTGCAAGTCAATGAGCAGTTCTTC. It specifies CASSQVQVNEQFF.

In regard to this clone: Other DNA sequences in this specimen translate into the identical CDR3. The chain couples TRBV7-9 to TRBJ2-5; 7 bases map to TRBD1. The CDR3 has 15 residues. V shed 2 bases and J 2 bases; nucleotides not matched to a gene: 5. Looked up from germline, CDR1 is SEHNR and CDR2 is FQNEAQ (reference sequence). The CDR3 sequence is CASSLRTGVQETQYF. The CDR3 DNA reads TGTGCCAGCAGCTTAAGAACAGGGGTACAAGAGACCCAGTACTTC.

This clone is a singleton in its sample. The chain recombines TRBV6-4 with TRBJ2-3; 9 nucleotides align to TRBD2. Looked up from germline, CDR1 is MRHNA and CDR2 is SNTAGT. The CDR3 loop spans 15 amino acids. J lost 6 bases, V lost 2 bases, and 6 bases had no gene match. The chain's CDR3 is CASSDGVAGADTQYF. CDR3 coding DNA: TGTGCCAGCAGTGACGGGGTAGCGGGGGCGGATACGCAGTATTTT.

The chain combines TRBV6-5 with TRBJ2-2, with a weak D call TRBD2 (5 bases). CDR1 MNHEY and CDR2 SVGAGI come from the germline V gene. The CDR3 is made up of 13 amino acids. The V end was cut by 3 bases, the J end by 6 bases, with 8 bases between. The CDR3 sequence: CASSYSGSGELFF. The DNA for the CDR3 is TGTGCCAGCAGTTATTCGGGGTCCGGGGAGCTGTTTTTT.

This sequence joins TRBV19 and TRBJ1-4; the match to TRBD1 covers 9 bases. The CDR3 covers 13 residues. Germline V lookup: CDR1 LNHDA, CDR2 SQIVND (reference sequence). The V and J ends lost 8 bases and 8 bases, in that order; junction bases with no gene match: 6. This CDR3 is CASGRDREEKLFF. In nucleotides, the CDR3 is TGTGCCAGTGGCCGGGACAGGGAGGAAAAACTGTTTTTT.

The CDR3 bases are TGTGCCAGTAGTATCTTCGATACGCAGTATTTT. This sequence encodes CASSIFDTQYF. V gene TRBV19 combines with J gene TRBJ2-3; D unresolved. The germline gives CDR1 LNHDA, CDR2 SQIVND (reference sequence). V was clipped by 3 bases and J by 6 bases, with 4 bases between them. The CDR3 totals 11 residues. Full variable domain (outside the CDR3, taken from reference TRBV19 and TRBJ2-3): DGGITQSPKYLFRKEGQNVTLSCEQNLNHDAMYWYRQDPGQGLRLIYYSQIVNDFQKGDIAEGYSVSREKKESFPLTVTSAQKNPTAFYLCASSIFDTQYFGPGTRLTVL.

The chain uses TRBV6-5 and TRBJ1-3; 8 bases line up with TRBD1. Trimming removed 6 bases from V and 6 bases from J; junction bases left unmatched: 10. CDR3 length equals 15 residues. CDR1 and CDR2 from the germline V gene are MNHEY and SVGAGI. DNA for the CDR3: TGTGCCAGCAGCCCGGACAGGGCTTTTTCAAACACCATATATTTT. Amino acids: CASSPDRAFSNTIYF.

This clone appeared a few times. This chain's CDR3 is CASTYRQPLYEQYF. The CDR3 DNA sequence: TGTGCCAGCACCTACCGGCAGCCCCTTTACGAGCAGTACTTC. The V and J genes are TRBV6-4 and TRBJ2-7; D not certain. Trimming shortened V by 7 bases and J by 4 bases, and 17 bases separated the two germline ends. CDR3 length equals 14 residues. Germline CDR1 and CDR2: MRHNA and SNTAGT.

V is TRBV19 and J is TRBJ2-7, with D unresolved. Trimming cost V 8 bases and J 8 bases, with 22 bases left between them. The CDR3 consists of 14 residues. CDR1 is LNHDA and CDR2 is SQIVND in the germline V gene (reference sequence). CDR3 nucleotides: TGTGCCAGTTCCCAACAAGGCTACGATTCTCAGCAGTACTTC. This translates into CASSQQGYDSQQYF. Full variable domain (rest looked up from reference TRBV19 and TRBJ2-7): DGGITQSPKYLFRKEGQNVTLSCEQNLNHDAMYWYRQDPGQGLRLIYYSQIVNDFQKGDIAEGYSVSREKKESFPLTVTSAQKNPTAFYLCASSQQGYDSQQYFGPGTRLTVT.